This T cell receptor (beta chain) was captured by sequencing in a study of cytomegalovirus exposure and HLA in healthy donors. Overall study findings and caveats: HLA alleles showed associations with 16,951 TCR beta sequences in a later analysis, at a 0.05 false discovery rate. For TCR beta chains, V- and J-gene trimming was later linked to a missense DCLRE1C variant. While the bulk of TCR sequences proved rare, some public TCRs turned up in many donors.

Both 60 Vbeta primers and 13 Jbeta primers went into the PCR. Libraries were prepared by immunoSEQ multiplex PCR; TCRdb keeps only in-frame clonotypes and omits some of them. Here the sample spans about 210,000 clones, about four fifths being singletons. Germline V CDR1 and CDR2: SGDLS, YYNGEE. This CDR3 comprises 16 residues. Trimming removed 5 bases at V and 6 bases at J, with 20 bases between. For this clone: Its antigen is as yet unknown.

Material for sequencing was PBMCs. The rearrangement joins TRBV9 to TRBJ2-2; weak D call: TRBD2 (7 bases). The origin of this receptor is a woman aged 45-65 years in good health and CMV-seropositive. The CDR3 nucleotides are TGTGCCAGCAGTCGAAAAGGGGGGGATAGGTCCGGGGAGCTGTTTTTT. Its translation is CASSRKGGDRSGELFF.